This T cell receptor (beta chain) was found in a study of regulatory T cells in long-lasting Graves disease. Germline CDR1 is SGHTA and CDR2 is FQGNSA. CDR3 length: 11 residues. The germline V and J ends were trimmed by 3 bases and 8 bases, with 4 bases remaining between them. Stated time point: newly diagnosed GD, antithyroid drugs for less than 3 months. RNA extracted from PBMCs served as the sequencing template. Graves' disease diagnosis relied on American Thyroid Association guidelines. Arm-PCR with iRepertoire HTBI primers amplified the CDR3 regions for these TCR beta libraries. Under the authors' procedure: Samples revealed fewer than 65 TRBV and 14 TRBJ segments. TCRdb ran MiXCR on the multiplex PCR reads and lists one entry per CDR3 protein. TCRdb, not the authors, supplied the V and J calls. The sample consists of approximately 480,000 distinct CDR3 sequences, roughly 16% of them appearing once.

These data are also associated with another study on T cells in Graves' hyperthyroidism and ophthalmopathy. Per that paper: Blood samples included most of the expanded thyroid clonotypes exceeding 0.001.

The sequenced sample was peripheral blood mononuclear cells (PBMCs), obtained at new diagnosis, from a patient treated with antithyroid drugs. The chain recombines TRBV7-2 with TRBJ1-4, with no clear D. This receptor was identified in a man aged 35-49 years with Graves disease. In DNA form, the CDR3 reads TGTGCCAGCAGCTTTATGGAAAAACTGTTTTTT. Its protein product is CASSFMEKLFF.